This is a list of T cell receptor beta chains from one sample in a study of T cells in Graves' hyperthyroidism and ophthalmopathy. A single record per CDR3 protein comes from TCRdb applying MiXCR to the multiplex PCR reads. The repertoire holds about 350,000 distinct CDR3 sequences, with around a sixth as singletons. Sequenced material: blood. Receptors originate from a woman aged 40 to 50 with Graves' ophthalmopathy. Both conserved end residues are part of each CDR3. Only some rows state a clone size, as once, few, many or a class for expanded clones.

j_gene,abundance,len,v_gene,CDR3aa
TRBJ2-2,-,16,TRBV11-2,CASSAGTSANTGELFF
TRBJ2-5,many,14,TRBV6-5,CASSYSTGWETQYF
TRBJ1-6,many,14,TRBV13,CASSLGGLDSPLHF
TRBJ2-7,many,14,TRBV12-3/TRBV12-4,CASSFWGGINEQYF
TRBJ1-2,many,15,TRBV19,CASSIVQYRVDGYTF
TRBJ2-7,many,13,TRBV7-9,CASSSTGVGEQYF
TRBJ1-2,many,13,TRBV27,CASSADGTYGYTF
TRBJ1-2,many,15,TRBV6-2/TRBV6-3,CASSYSTGAYYGYTF
TRBJ2-7,-,14,TRBV12-3/TRBV12-4,CASSLQGRAYEQYF
TRBJ1-1,many,16,TRBV19,CASSITPTGLNTEAFF
TRBJ2-7,many,14,TRBV20-1,CSARVRDRIYEQYF
TRBJ1-5,-,14,TRBV28,CASWGRVSNQPQHF
TRBJ2-5,many,14,TRBV19,CASSWAGGGETQYF
TRBJ2-7,many,14,TRBV27,CASSLSQLSFEQYF
TRBJ2-5,many,14,TRBV11-2,CASSSDRVRETQYF
TRBJ1-1,many,14,TRBV2,CASSEAQGNWRAFF
TRBJ2-7,many,14,TRBV7-2,CASSSGTETYEQYF
TRBJ1-2,many,15,TRBV7-9,CASSSGGTGNYGYTF
TRBJ2-5,many,16,TRBV28,CASSSPGQGHQETQYF
TRBJ1-2,many,14,TRBV27,CASRHNRGNYGYTF
TRBJ1-5,many,15,TRBV10-2,CASTGGGGFHQPQHF
TRBJ2-7,many,16,TRBV6-1,CASSVFRQTTYYEQYF
TRBJ2-7,many,15,TRBV6-5,CASSYRIGPSYEQYF
TRBJ2-7,many,15,TRBV4-1,CASSQTTSGSYEQYF
TRBJ2-2,many,15,TRBV9,CASSAQTKGTGELFF
TRBJ2-7,-,15,TRBV28,CATWGGQGTSYEQYF
TRBJ2-7,many,15,TRBV2,CASSESPGVRYEQYF
TRBJ1-2,-,14,TRBV6-1,CASSTQGPPYGYTF
TRBJ2-7,many,13,TRBV7-2,CASSAGLVTEQYF
TRBJ1-1,many,15,TRBV7-2,CASSLTRTGGTEAFF
TRBJ1-1,many,16,TRBV6-4,CASSDSVKGMNTEAFF
TRBJ2-7,many,17,TRBV7-9,CASSSGRLAGGPEEQYF
TRBJ2-1,many,14,TRBV20-1,CSAVGKGSYNEQFF
TRBJ1-2,many,15,TRBV27,CASSLKQQGNYGYTF
TRBJ2-5,many,16,TRBV20-1,CSASVAGTSGTETQYF
TRBJ1-5,many,15,TRBV6-5,CASSYGQGGNQPQHF
TRBJ1-1,many,13,TRBV7-2,CASSSRTGGEASF
TRBJ2-7,many,13,TRBV28,CASSPRDGYEQYF
TRBJ1-1,many,16,TRBV11-1,CASSLGSGGIDTEAFF
TRBJ1-2,many,12,TRBV20-1,CSAEDRDYGYTF